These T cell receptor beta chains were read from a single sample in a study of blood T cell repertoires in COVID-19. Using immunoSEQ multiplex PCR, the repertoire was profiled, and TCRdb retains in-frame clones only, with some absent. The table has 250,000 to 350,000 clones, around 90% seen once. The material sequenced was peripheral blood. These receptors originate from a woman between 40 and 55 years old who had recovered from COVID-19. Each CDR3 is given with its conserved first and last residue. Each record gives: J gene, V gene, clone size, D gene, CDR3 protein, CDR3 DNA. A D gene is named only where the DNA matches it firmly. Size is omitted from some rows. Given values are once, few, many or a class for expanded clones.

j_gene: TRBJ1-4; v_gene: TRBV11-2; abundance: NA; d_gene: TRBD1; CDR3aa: CASSPTGVGEKLFF; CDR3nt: TGTGCCAGCAGCCCAACAGGGGTGGGAGAAAAACTGTTTTTT
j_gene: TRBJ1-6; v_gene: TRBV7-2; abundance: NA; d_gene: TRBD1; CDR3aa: CASSWRTGGNSPLHF; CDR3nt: TGTGCCAGCAGCTGGAGGACAGGGGGTAATTCACCCCTCCACTTT
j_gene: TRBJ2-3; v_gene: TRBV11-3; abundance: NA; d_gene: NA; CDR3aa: CASSRTNSDTQYF; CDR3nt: TGTGCCAGCAGCAGGACAAATTCAGATACGCAGTATTTT
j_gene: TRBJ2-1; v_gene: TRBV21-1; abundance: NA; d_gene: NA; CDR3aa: CASSDYPGQGEDNEQFF; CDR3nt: TGTGCCAGCAGCGACTACCCGGGACAGGGCGAAGACAATGAGCAGTTCTTC
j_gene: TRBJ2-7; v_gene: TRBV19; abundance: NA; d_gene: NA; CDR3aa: CASSPPPGTVGEQYF; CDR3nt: TGTGCCAGTAGCCCCCCCCCGGGTACTGTAGGCGAGCAGTACTTC
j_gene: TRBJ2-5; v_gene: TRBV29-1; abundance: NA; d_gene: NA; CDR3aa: CSVLQPSPYQETQYF; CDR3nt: TGCAGCGTTTTACAGCCTAGCCCGTACCAAGAGACCCAGTACTTC
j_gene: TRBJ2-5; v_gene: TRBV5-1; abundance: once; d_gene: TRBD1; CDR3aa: CASSLTGTGGQETQYF; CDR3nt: TGCGCCAGCAGCCTAACCGGGACAGGGGGCCAAGAGACCCAGTACTTC
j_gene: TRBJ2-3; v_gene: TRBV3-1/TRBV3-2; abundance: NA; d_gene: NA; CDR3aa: CASSASLAGSMIGPGTQYF; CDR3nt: TGTGCCAGCAGCGCCAGTCTAGCTGGATCTATGATAGGCCCGGGTACGCAGTATTTT
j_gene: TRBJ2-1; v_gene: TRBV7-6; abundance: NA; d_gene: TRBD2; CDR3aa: CASSTGGPLSYNEQFF; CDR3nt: TGTGCCAGCAGCACGGGAGGGCCGCTTTCCTACAATGAGCAGTTCTTC
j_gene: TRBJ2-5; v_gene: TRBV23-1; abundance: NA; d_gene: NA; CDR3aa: CASSLSTGRDLTQYF; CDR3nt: TGCGCCAGCAGCCTTAGCACAGGGAGGGATTTGACCCAGTACTTC
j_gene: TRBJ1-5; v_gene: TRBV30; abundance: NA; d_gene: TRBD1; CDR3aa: CAWSQQGNQPQHF; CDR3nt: TGTGCCTGGAGTCAACAGGGGAATCAGCCCCAGCATTTT
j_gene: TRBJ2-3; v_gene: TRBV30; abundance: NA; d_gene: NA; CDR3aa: CAWESGVGDTQYF; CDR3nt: TGTGCCTGGGAGTCGGGAGTGGGAGATACGCAGTATTTT